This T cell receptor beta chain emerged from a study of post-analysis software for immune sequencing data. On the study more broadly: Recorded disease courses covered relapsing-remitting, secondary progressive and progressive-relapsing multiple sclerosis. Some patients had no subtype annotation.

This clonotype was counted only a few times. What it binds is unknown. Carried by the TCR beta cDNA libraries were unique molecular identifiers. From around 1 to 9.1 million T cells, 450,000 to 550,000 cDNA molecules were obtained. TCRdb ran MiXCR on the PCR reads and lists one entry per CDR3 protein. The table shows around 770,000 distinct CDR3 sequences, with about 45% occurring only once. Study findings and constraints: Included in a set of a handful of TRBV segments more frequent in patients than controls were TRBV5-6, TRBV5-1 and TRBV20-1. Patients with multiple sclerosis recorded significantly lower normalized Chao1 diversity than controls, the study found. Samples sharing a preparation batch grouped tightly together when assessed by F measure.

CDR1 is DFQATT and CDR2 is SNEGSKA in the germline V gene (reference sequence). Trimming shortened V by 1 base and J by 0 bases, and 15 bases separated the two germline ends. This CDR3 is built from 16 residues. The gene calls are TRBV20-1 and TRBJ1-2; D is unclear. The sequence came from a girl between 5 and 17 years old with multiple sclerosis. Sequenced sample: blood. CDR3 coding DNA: TGCAGTGCTAGAGCCACCATGAGTTCTCCTAACTATGGCTACACCTTC. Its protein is CSARATMSSPNYGYTF.